The 9 T cell receptor beta chains below were found in one sample sequenced in a study of HIV-infected children after antiretroviral therapy interruption. The treatment was: PENTA 11 planned treatment interruption arm or continuous ART arm. RNA-based 3' RACE libraries used unique molecular identifiers. MiXCR was run by TCRdb on the 3' RACE reads, yielding one entry per CDR3 protein. The sample lists more than 75,000 distinct CDR3 sequences, about 6.3% occurring once. The sample consisted of CD45RA+ CD4+ T cells from PBMCs, pooled from several time points, taken from a donor given antiretroviral therapy, either interrupted or continuous. Subset defined: naive CD4+ CD45RA+ CD45RO- T cells. The receptors were sampled from a pool of human donors with HIV.

The V gene is TRBV6-5, the J gene TRBJ2-3; TRBD1 might be the D (5 bases). The CDR3 has 15 residues. Germline V gene sequence: CDR1 MNHEY, CDR2 SVGAGI. Trimming shortened V by 0 bases and J by 2 bases, and 9 bases separated the two germline ends. The CDR3 region is CASSYSGAHTDTQYF. DNA for the CDR3: TGTGCCAGCAGTTACTCAGGGGCCCACACAGATACGCAGTATTTT.

This clonotype was found many times. The gene calls are TRBV5-1 and TRBJ2-7; TRBD1 matches at 7 bases. The CDR3 is 12 residues long. V lost 4 bases to trimming and J lost 4 bases; unmatched junction nucleotides: 2. CDR1 and CDR2 (germline): SGHRS, YFSETQ. The chain's CDR3 is CASSRTGYEQYF. Here the CDR3 DNA reads TGCGCCAGCAGCCGGACAGGATACGAGCAGTACTTC.

This clonotype was counted at least ten times. The chain has TRBV12-3 or TRBV12-4 and TRBJ2-7; 10 bases match TRBD1. The CDR3 consists of 17 residues. V lost 3 bases and J lost 2; bases outside the gene matches: 10. In nucleotides, the CDR3 is TGTGCCAGCAGTTTTTATAGTGGACAGGGGGTTCCCTACGAGCAGTACTTC. Translating gives CASSFYSGQGVPYEQYF.

This clonotype has ten or more counts. The chain has TRBV14 and TRBJ1-3; no firm D call. The CDR3 has 14 residues. The V and J ends lost 3 bases and 2 bases respectively, with 8 bases between them. The germline V gene encodes CDR1 SGHDN and CDR2 FVKESK. CDR3 region: CASSQQGPGNTIYF. The CDR3 bases are TGTGCCAGCAGCCAGCAAGGACCTGGAAACACCATATATTTT.

This sequence joins TRBV20-1 and TRBJ2-7, with D maybe TRBD1 (6 bases). CDR3 length: 14 residues. Germline V lookup: CDR1 DFQATT, CDR2 SNEGSKA (reference sequence). The V end was cut by 2 bases, the J end by 2 bases, with 13 bases between. CDR3 protein: CSARLQDRPYEQYF. CDR3 nucleotides: TGCAGTGCTAGATTACAGGACAGACCCTACGAGCAGTACTTC.

This clonotype was observed at least ten times. The CDR3 DNA reads TGCGCCAGCAGCCAAGATAGGGGGCCGGACACTGAAGCTTTCTTT. It translates to CASSQDRGPDTEAFF. This sequence joins TRBV4-1 and TRBJ1-1, with TRBD1 matching 7 bases. The CDR3 extends over 15 amino acids. Trimming cost V 0 bases and J 3 bases; bases outside gene matches: 4. Germline CDR1 and CDR2: MGHRA and YSYEKL.

DNA for the CDR3: TGTGCCAGCAGTTACTCGGAGGAGTTCAATGAGCAGTTCTTC. Encoded protein: CASSYSEEFNEQFF. V usage is TRBV6-6 and J usage is TRBJ2-1; D possibly corresponds to TRBD2 (5 bases). V gave up 0 bases and J gave up 6 bases, with 9 bases separating them. Germline assignment: CDR1 MNHNY and CDR2 SVGAGI (reference sequence). This CDR3 comprises 14 residues.

This clonotype was seen ten or more times. V usage is TRBV29-1 and J usage is TRBJ1-6; 8 nucleotides line up with TRBD1. CDR1 is SQVTM, CDR2 ANQGSEA, per germline. Trimming took 7 bases from V and 7 from J; bases not matched to a gene: 6. The CDR3 has 13 amino acids. CDR3 protein: CSAGGGQNSPLHF. CDR3 in DNA: TGCAGCGCAGGGGGCGGACAAAATTCACCCCTCCACTTT.

This clonotype was counted many times. The CDR3 sequence: CSVRPEGTGVTEAFF. The DNA for the CDR3 is TGCAGCGTTCGGCCCGAAGGGACAGGGGTCACTGAAGCTTTCTTT. V is TRBV29-1 and J is TRBJ1-1; 10 nucleotides agree with TRBD1. The trim removed 5 bases at V and 4 bases at J, leaving 10 bases unmatched. The germline gives CDR1 SQVTM, CDR2 ANQGSEA. This CDR3 spans 15 amino acids.